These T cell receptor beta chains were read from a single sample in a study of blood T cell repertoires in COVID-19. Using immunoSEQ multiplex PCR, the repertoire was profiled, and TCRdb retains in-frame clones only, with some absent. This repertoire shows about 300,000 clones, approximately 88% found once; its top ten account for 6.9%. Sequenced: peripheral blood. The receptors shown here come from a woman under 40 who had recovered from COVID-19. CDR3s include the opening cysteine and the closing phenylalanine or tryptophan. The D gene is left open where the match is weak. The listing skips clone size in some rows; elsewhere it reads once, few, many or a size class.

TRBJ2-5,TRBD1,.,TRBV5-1,CASSLATGGTGETQYF,TGCGCCAGCAGCTTGGCTACAGGGGGCACGGGGGAGACCCAGTACTTC
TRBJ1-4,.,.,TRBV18,CASSPFRAANEKLFF,TGTGCCAGCTCTCCATTCAGGGCTGCTAATGAAAAACTGTTTTTT
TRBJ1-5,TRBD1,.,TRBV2,CASSGTGQNQPQHF,TGTGCCAGCAGTGGGACAGGACAAAATCAGCCCCAGCATTTT
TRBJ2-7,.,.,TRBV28,CASSSPGHRTYEQYF,TGTGCCAGCAGTTCGCCGGGACATCGAACCTACGAGCAGTACTTC
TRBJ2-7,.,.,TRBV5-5,CASSFTTGTYEQYF,TGTGCCAGCAGCTTTACAACGGGGACCTACGAGCAGTACTTC
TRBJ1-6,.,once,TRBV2,CASTEVRPAVTDSPLHF,TGTGCCAGCACCGAGGTTCGACCCGCAGTAACTGATTCACCCCTCCACTTT
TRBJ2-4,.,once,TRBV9,CASSVGGSENIQYF,TGTGCCAGCAGCGTAGGGGGCAGCGAAAACATTCAGTACTTC
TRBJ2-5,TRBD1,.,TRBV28,CASSPKGAETQYF,TGTGCCAGCAGTCCAAAGGGGGCAGAGACCCAGTACTTC
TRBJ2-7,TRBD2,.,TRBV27,CASSLIRAGVGEQYF,TGTGCCAGCAGTTTAATTCGAGCGGGGGTTGGCGAGCAGTACTTC
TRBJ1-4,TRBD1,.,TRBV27,CASTGQVNEKLFF,TGTGCCAGCACGGGACAGGTTAATGAAAAACTGTTTTTT
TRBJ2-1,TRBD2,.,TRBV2,CASKARSGGDYNEQFF,TGTGCCAGCAAAGCCCGGAGCGGGGGGGATTACAATGAGCAGTTCTTC
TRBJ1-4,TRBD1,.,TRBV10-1,CASIGDSLNEKLFF,TGCGCCAGCATCGGGGACAGTCTTAATGAAAAACTGTTTTTT
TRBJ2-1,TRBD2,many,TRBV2,CASSEIAGGLGFF,TGTGCCAGCAGTGAGATAGCGGGGGGGCTAGGGTTCTTC
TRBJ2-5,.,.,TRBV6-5,CASSLMGLYQETQYF,TGTGCCAGCAGCCTTATGGGACTCTACCAAGAGACCCAGTACTTC
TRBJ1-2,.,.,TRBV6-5,CASSWDTAYGYTF,TGTGCCAGCAGTTGGGACACCGCCTATGGCTACACCTTC
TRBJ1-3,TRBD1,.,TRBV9,CASSPRPPGQGNSGNTIYF,TGTGCCAGCAGCCCCAGACCTCCGGGACAGGGGAACTCTGGAAACACCATATATTTT
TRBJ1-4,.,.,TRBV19,CASSTWGVDEKLFF,TGTGCCAGTAGTACCTGGGGAGTGGATGAAAAACTGTTTTTT